Below are 15 T cell receptor beta chains sequenced from a single sample in a study of blood T cell repertoires in COVID-19. Libraries were prepared by immunoSEQ multiplex PCR; TCRdb keeps only in-frame clonotypes and omits some of them. The sample shows nearly 350,000 clones, 88% of them seen only once. The sequenced sample consisted of peripheral blood. The receptor source for this set is a woman aged 70 to 79 with COVID-19, enrolled during active disease.

This chain joins TRBV5-1 and TRBJ1-1; 8 bases map to TRBD1. Germline CDR1 SGHRS, CDR2 YFSETQ. The CDR3 covers 17 residues. The trim removed 6 bases at V and 4 bases at J, leaving 17 bases unmatched. The CDR3 sequence is CASNLFTGGLVSTEAFF. Here the CDR3 DNA reads TGCGCCAGCAACTTATTTACAGGGGGACTGGTGAGCACTGAAGCTTTCTTT.

The V and J genes are TRBV29-1 and TRBJ1-1, with a weak D call TRBD1 (6 bases). V dropped 4 bases and J dropped 1 base, with 10 bases sitting between them. The CDR3 is 13 residues long. The germline CDR1 and CDR2 sequences are SQVTM and ANQGSEA. The CDR3 spells CSVGQGQNTEAFF. The DNA for the CDR3 is TGCAGCGTTGGCCAGGGACAGAACACTGAAGCTTTCTTT.

This clone was picked up one time. V is TRBV5-4 and J is TRBJ1-2; 7 bases map to TRBD1. Germline-derived CDR1 and CDR2 are SGHNT and YYREEE (reference sequence). The J segment lost 8 bases and the V segment lost 3 bases, leaving 1 base of the junction unmatched. The CDR3 sequence is 11 residues long. CDR3 amino acids: CASSSDRGYTF. The CDR3 nucleotides read TGTGCCAGCAGCTCGGACAGGGGCTACACCTTC.

The chain joins TRBV9 to TRBJ1-4, with a tentative D call TRBD1 (6 bases). V shed 4 bases and J shed 5 bases, with 12 bases lying between them. The V gene's germline CDR1 is SGDLS and CDR2 YYNGEE. The CDR3 spans 14 residues. The CDR3 nucleotides read TGTGCCAGCAGCTCCTCGCAGGGGAATGAAAAACTGTTTTTT. It encodes CASSSSQGNEKLFF.

For this clone: A read error may produce the germline difference seen at one junction end. This CDR3 is CATSVVRGGAGETQYF. The DNA for the CDR3 is TGTGCCACCAGCGTAGTTCGCGGGGGGGCCGGGGAGACCCAGTACTTC. This chain joins TRBV9 and TRBJ2-5; 9 nucleotides match TRBD2. Germline V lookup: CDR1 SGDLS, CDR2 YYNGEE. The length of the CDR3 is 16 residues.

This chain connects TRBV7-9 to TRBJ1-1; D is undetermined. CDR1 SEHNR and CDR2 FQNEAQ come from the germline V gene (reference sequence). V lost 1 base, J lost 5 bases, and 11 bases lay in between. This CDR3 contains 14 residues. The CDR3 loop reads CASSLDWGGTEAFF. In DNA, the CDR3 is TGTGCCAGCAGCTTAGATTGGGGAGGAACTGAAGCTTTCTTT.

CDR3: CASSLDQGGSSYEQYF. In DNA form, the CDR3 reads TGCGCCAGCAGCTTGGATCAGGGCGGAAGCTCCTACGAGCAGTACTTC. This chain joins TRBV5-1 and TRBJ2-7; the D gene is possibly TRBD1 (5 bases). Germline-derived CDR1 and CDR2 are SGHRS and YFSETQ. The V gene lost 0 bases and the J gene lost 0 bases, with 13 bases spanning the gap. The CDR3 contains 16 residues.

V and J are TRBV7-9 and TRBJ1-2; TRBD1 might be the D (6 bases). CDR1 and CDR2 (germline): SEHNR, FQNEAQ (reference sequence). The V gene lost 2 bases and the J gene lost 8 bases, with 12 bases spanning the gap. The CDR3 extends over 13 amino acids. The CDR3 spells CASSLNRETGYTF. The CDR3 DNA reads TGTGCCAGCAGCTTAAACAGGGAAACGGGCTACACCTTC.

This clone has just a few counts. The chain links TRBV12-5 to TRBJ1-5; D is undetermined. The ends were cut back, 0 bases at V and 2 bases at J, with 5 bases in the middle. Looked up from germline, CDR1 is LGHNT and CDR2 is FRNRAP. The CDR3 totals 14 residues. For the CDR3, the DNA is TGTGCTAGTGGTTTGGTACGAGGCAATCAGCCCCAGCATTTT. Its protein is CASGLVRGNQPQHF.

The V gene is TRBV21-1, the J gene TRBJ2-5; the table names TRBD2, a call not compared with the DNA. TRBV21-1 is assigned pseudogene status. The CDR3 is 16 amino acids. The CDR3 protein is CASSKESGGARETQYF. The CDR3 DNA reads as TGTGCCAGCAGCAAAGAGAGCGGGGGGGCGAGGGAGACCCAGTACTTC.

This clone was observed once. This chain links TRBV5-6 with TRBJ2-4; 7 bases fit TRBD2. Germline CDR1 SGHDT, CDR2 YYEEEE. The CDR3 consists of 14 residues. V trimming: 5 bases; J trimming: 5 bases; junction bases outside the gene matches: 7. CDR3 sequence reads: CASRGSGEENIQYF. For the CDR3, the DNA is TGTGCCAGCAGAGGAAGCGGGGAGGAAAACATTCAGTACTTC. The full variable domain, its missing parts supplied by reference TRBV5-6 and TRBJ2-4, is DAGVTQSPTHLIKTRGQQVTLRCSPKSGHDTVSWYQQALGQGPQFIFQYYEEEERQRGNFPDRFSGHQFPNYSSELNVNALLLGDSALYLCASRGSGEENIQYFGAGTRLSVL.

The rearrangement joins TRBV6-5 to TRBJ1-2; 7 nucleotides agree with TRBD1. The germline V gene has CDR1 MNHEY and CDR2 SVGAGI. This CDR3 spans 15 amino acids. The trim removed 5 bases at V and 6 bases at J, leaving 12 bases unmatched. The CDR3 coding sequence is TGTGCCAGCAGTCTCAACAGGGGATTGCGGGATGGCTACACCTTC. Its translation is CASSLNRGLRDGYTF.

The chain employs TRBV3-1 (or the pseudogene TRBV3-2) and TRBJ2-2; the D gene is possibly TRBD1 (6 bases). Germline CDR1 is LGHDT and CDR2 is YNNKEL (reference sequence). The CDR3 consists of 16 residues. Deletions cut 1 base from V and 7 bases from J, with 16 bases between. CDR3 sequence reads: CASSQVGARGNGELFF. The CDR3 region has the DNA TGTGCCAGCAGCCAAGTGGGGGCGAGGGGTAACGGGGAGCTGTTTTTT.

In its sample, this clone was seen once. The chain links TRBV13 to TRBJ2-7; 10 bases align to TRBD1. Germline-derived CDR1 and CDR2 are PRHDT and FYEKMQ (reference sequence). CDR3 length: 15 residues. J gave up 2 bases and V 5 bases, and 6 bases lay outside the gene matches. The CDR3 DNA is TGTGCCAGCAGCCCCGCGGGGACAGGGGCCTACGAGCAGTACTTC. It codes for CASSPAGTGAYEQYF.

The rearrangement uses TRBV18 and TRBJ1-2; 9 positions match TRBD1. This CDR3 region has 15 residues. CDR1 KGHSH and CDR2 LQKENI come from the germline V gene. V gave up 2 bases and J gave up 3 bases; unmatched junction bases: 4. CDR3 in DNA: TGTGCCAGCTCACCAGAGGGACAGGGACACTATGGCTACACCTTC. Protein: CASSPEGQGHYGYTF.